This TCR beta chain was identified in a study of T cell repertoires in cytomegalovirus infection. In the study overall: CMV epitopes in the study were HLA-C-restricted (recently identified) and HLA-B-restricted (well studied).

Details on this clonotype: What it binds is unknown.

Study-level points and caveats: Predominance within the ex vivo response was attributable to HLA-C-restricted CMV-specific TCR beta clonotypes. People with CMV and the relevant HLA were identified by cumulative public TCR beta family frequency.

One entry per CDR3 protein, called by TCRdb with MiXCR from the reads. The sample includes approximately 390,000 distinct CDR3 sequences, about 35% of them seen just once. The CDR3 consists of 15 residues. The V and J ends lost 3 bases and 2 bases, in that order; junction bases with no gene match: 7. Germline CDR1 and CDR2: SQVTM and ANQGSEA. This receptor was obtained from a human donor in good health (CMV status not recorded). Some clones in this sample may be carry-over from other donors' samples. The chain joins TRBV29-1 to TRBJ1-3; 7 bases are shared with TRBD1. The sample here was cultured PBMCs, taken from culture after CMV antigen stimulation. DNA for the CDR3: TGCAGCGTTGATGGTTACAGGGGAACTGGAAACACCATATATTTT. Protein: CSVDGYRGTGNTIYF.